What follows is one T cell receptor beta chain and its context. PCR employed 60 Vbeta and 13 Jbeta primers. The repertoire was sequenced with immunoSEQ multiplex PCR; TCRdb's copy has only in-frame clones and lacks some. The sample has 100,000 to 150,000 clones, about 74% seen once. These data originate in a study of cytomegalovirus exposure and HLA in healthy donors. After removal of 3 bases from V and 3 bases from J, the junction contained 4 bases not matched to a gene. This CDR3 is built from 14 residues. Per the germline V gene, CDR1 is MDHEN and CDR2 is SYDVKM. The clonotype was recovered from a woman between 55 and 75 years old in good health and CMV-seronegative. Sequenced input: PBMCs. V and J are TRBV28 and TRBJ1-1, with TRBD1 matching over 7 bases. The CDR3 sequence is CASSFVGGHTEAFF. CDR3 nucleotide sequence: TGTGCCAGCAGTTTCGTAGGGGGCCACACTGAAGCTTTCTTT.